In its sample, the clone carrying this TCR beta chain was seen a few times. Its antigen remains unknown. The CDR3 extends 3 residues past the end of the read, so its final part is completed from the germline J gene. This sample stems from a study of T cell clonality in common variable immunodeficiency. Control and CVID samples contributed equal amounts of genomic DNA. Here immunoSEQ multiplex PCR was the method, and the copy in TCRdb shows in-frame clones only, minus some. This sample includes over 4,500 clones with no singletons; its ten biggest clones take up around 13%. Diagnosis required reduced IgG, IgA and/or IgM with specific antibody deficiency. Most patients and controls had Caucasian heritage. V lost 6 bases and J lost 7, with 11 bases in between. The germline gives CDR1 SGHTA, CDR2 FQGNSA. This CDR3 region has 12 residues. Study-wide findings and caveats: Common variable immunodeficiency TCR beta sequences reportedly had fewer deletions and N-nucleotide insertions.

This clonotype was sampled from a human donor with common variable immunodeficiency. The source material was peripheral blood mononuclear cells. The chain combines TRBV7-2 with TRBJ2-3; no clear D gene. CDR3 region: CASSSPGNTQYF. CDR3 DNA, as far as it was read: TGTGCCAGCAGTTCCCCAGGCAATACG.